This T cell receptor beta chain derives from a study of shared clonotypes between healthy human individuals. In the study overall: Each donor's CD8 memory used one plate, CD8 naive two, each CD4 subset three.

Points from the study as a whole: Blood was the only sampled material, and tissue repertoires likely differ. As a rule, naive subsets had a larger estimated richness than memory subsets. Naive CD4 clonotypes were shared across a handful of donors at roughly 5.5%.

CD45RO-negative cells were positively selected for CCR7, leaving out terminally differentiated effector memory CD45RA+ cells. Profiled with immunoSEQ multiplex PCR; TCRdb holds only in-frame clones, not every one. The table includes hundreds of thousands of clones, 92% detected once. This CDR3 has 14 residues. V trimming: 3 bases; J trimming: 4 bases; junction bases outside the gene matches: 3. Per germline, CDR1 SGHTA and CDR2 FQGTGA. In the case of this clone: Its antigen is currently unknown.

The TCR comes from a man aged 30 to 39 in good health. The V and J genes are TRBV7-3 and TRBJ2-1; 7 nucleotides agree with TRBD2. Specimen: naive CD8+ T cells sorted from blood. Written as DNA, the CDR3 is TGTGCCAGCAGCTTCAGCGGGGAATACAATGAGCAGTTCTTC. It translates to CASSFSGEYNEQFF.